These 25 T cell receptor beta chains were all obtained from the same sample, sequenced in a study of blood T cell repertoires in COVID-19 (dated by TCRdb to between 2020 and 2021). The library relied on the immunoSEQ multiplex PCR assay. Here the immuneACCESS table is served through TCRdb, limited to in-frame sequences with V and J called. Missing clones are a known gap in these copies; in checked studies unresolved V genes cover under half, and the rest lacks a known reason. A total of approximately 68,000 clones appear in this sample, under 85% of them only once. Of the sample, about 10% falls within the top ten clones. Sequenced material: peripheral blood. Receptors were obtained from a woman between 50 and 59 years old with acute or convalescent COVID-19.

This chain uses TRBV27 with TRBJ1-4; TRBD1 might be the D (5 bases). V lost 3 bases and J lost 2, with 10 bases in between. There are 15 residues in the CDR3. CDR1 and CDR2 from the germline V gene are MNHEY and SMNVEV (reference sequence). In DNA form, the CDR3 reads TGTGCCAGCAGTTTCTCAGGGCCCACTAATGAAAAACTGTTTTTT. Its protein product is CASSFSGPTNEKLFF.

The chain links TRBV7-2 to TRBJ2-1; 7 bases fit TRBD1. Per germline, CDR1 SGHTA and CDR2 FQGNSA. The CDR3 is 14 amino acids. Unmatched junction bases numbered 6, after V lost 6 bases and J lost 4 bases. The CDR3 DNA is TGTGCCAGCAGACAAGGGACAGCTTACAATGAGCAGTTCTTC. Protein sequence: CASRQGTAYNEQFF.

This clone was picked up a small number of times. The chain combines TRBV2 with TRBJ2-5; D remains unclear. The germline V gene encodes CDR1 SNHLY and CDR2 FYNNEI. V lost 7 bases and J 2 bases, leaving 5 bases between the germline ends. The CDR3 is 11 residues long. The CDR3 DNA sequence: TGTGCCAGCAACCTACAAGAGACCCAGTACTTC. Protein sequence: CASNLQETQYF.

This clone has just one count. The genes are TRBV6-5 and TRBJ2-7; tentatively, D is TRBD2 (6 bases). Trimming cost V 0 bases and J 0 bases, with 9 bases left between them. Germline V gives CDR1 MNHEY, CDR2 SVGAGI. The CDR3 loop spans 15 amino acids. CDR3 sequence reads: CASSYSSGPSYEQYF. DNA of the CDR3: TGTGCCAGCAGTTACTCGAGCGGGCCCTCCTACGAGCAGTACTTC.

The sample holds one count of this clone. The chain is built from TRBV19 and TRBJ2-1; 8 nucleotides align to TRBD2. V was clipped by 5 bases and J by 3 bases; unmatched bases: 6. Germline V gives CDR1 LNHDA, CDR2 SQIVND (reference sequence). This CDR3 comprises 15 residues. CDR3 region: CASSESGGRYNEQFF. The CDR3 region has the DNA TGTGCCAGTAGTGAGAGCGGGGGCCGCTACAATGAGCAGTTCTTC.

As for this clone: Germline is not matched at one junction end, which may reflect a read error. This chain joins TRBV6-4 and TRBJ2-3, with D perhaps matching TRBD2 (5 bases). Germline values: CDR1 MRHNA, CDR2 SNTAGT. The CDR3 spans 13 residues. CDR3 nucleotides: TGTGCCAGCAGTTACTCAGCGGAAGATACGCAGTATTTT. Amino acid sequence: CASSYSAEDTQYF.

This clone was counted a single time. The V gene is TRBV4-3, the J gene TRBJ2-3; 7 nucleotides align to TRBD2. Trimming took 1 base from V and 0 from J; bases not matched to a gene: 4. Germline V CDR1 and CDR2: LGHNA, YSLEER. The length of the CDR3 is 16 residues. The CDR3 here is CASSQVAGSSTDTQYF. The DNA of the CDR3 is TGCGCCAGCAGCCAAGTAGCGGGTTCTAGCACAGATACGCAGTATTTT.

This clone was seen once. The chain is built from TRBV4-2 and TRBJ2-5, with D possibly TRBD1 on 5 matching bases. V dropped 2 bases and J dropped 2 bases, with 9 bases sitting between them. This CDR3 comprises 14 residues. The germline V gene encodes CDR1 LGHNA and CDR2 YNFKEQ. CDR3 sequence reads: CASSQIDRQETQYF. The DNA for the CDR3 is TGTGCCAGCAGCCAAATTGACAGACAAGAGACCCAGTACTTC.

V and J are TRBV6-5 and TRBJ1-2; TRBD1 agrees at 10 bases. This CDR3 is built from 14 residues. After removal of 7 bases from V and 4 bases from J, the junction contained 6 bases not matched to a gene. The V gene's germline CDR1 is MNHEY and CDR2 SVGAGI. The CDR3 reads CASTRTGGFYGYTF. DNA for the CDR3: TGTGCCAGCACCAGGACAGGGGGATTCTATGGCTACACCTTC.

V gene TRBV3-1 (or the pseudogene TRBV3-2) combines with J gene TRBJ1-2; a weak D match, TRBD1 (5 bases). The ends were cut back, 4 bases at V and 5 bases at J, with 17 bases in the middle. CDR3 size: 15 residues. Per germline, CDR1 LGHDT and CDR2 YNNKEL (reference sequence). CDR3 sequence: CASSPLPRPGYGYTF. Here the CDR3 DNA reads TGTGCCAGCAGCCCGCTGCCCCGTCCAGGGTATGGCTACACCTTC.

J is TRBJ1-2 and V is TRBV7-6; D remains ambiguous. This CDR3 is 14 amino acids long. Trimming took 5 bases from V and 3 from J, leaving 13 bases between them. Germline CDR1 and CDR2: SGHVS and FNYEAQ. The CDR3 nucleotides are TGTGCCAGCAGCCCCCGTGCGGGTGACTATGGCTACACCTTC. Its translation: CASSPRAGDYGYTF.

This clone was seen a handful of times. The CDR3 here is CASSPRGEGVTYEQYF. The CDR3 DNA sequence: TGTGCCAGCTCACCTCGGGGAGAGGGGGTTACCTACGAGCAGTACTTC. The chain employs TRBV18 and TRBJ2-7, with D possibly matching TRBD1 (6 bases). Trimming took off 3 bases at V and 2 bases at J, with 17 bases between the two ends. This CDR3 is 16 amino acids long. Germline V lookup: CDR1 KGHSH, CDR2 LQKENI.

The gene calls are TRBV4-1 and TRBJ1-5, with D possibly matching TRBD1 (6 bases). The germline gives CDR1 MGHRA, CDR2 YSYEKL. With 0 bases removed from V and 7 bases from J, the gap between germline ends came to 16 bases. The CDR3 extends over 16 amino acids. The CDR3 nucleotides read TGCGCCAGCAGCCAAGATTTGGGGGCGCCGGGACAGCCCCAGCATTTT. Translating gives CASSQDLGAPGQPQHF.

For the CDR3, the DNA is TGTGCCAGTAGTAAAGGGGACTACGAGCAGTACTTC. This sequence encodes CASSKGDYEQYF. This chain links TRBV19 with TRBJ2-7, with a weak D call TRBD1 (5 bases). CDR1 is LNHDA and CDR2 is SQIVND in the germline V gene (reference sequence). The CDR3 runs 12 residues. Trimming cost V 4 bases and J 3 bases, with 7 bases left between them. The full variable domain, with the rest looked up from reference TRBV19 and TRBJ2-7, is DGGITQSPKYLFRKEGQNVTLSCEQNLNHDAMYWYRQDPGQGLRLIYYSQIVNDFQKGDIAEGYSVSREKKESFPLTVTSAQKNPTAFYLCASSKGDYEQYFGPGTRLTVT.

The CDR3 nucleotides are TGTGCCAGCAGTGGCAACAGGGGGCCGTTACAGTTCCAAGAGACCCAGTACTTC. It codes for CASSGNRGPLQFQETQYF. The V call is TRBV25-1, the J call TRBJ2-5, with 9 bases fitting TRBD1. The CDR3 has 18 amino acids. V gave up 4 bases and J gave up 1 base; unmatched junction bases: 13. CDR1 MGHDK and CDR2 SYGVNS come from the germline V gene.

This rearrangement joins TRBV7-3 to TRBJ1-1, with TRBD1 as a possible D gene (6 bases). The CDR3 has 16 residues. V was trimmed by 4 bases and J by 7 bases, leaving 22 bases between them. The germline CDR1 and CDR2 sequences are SGHTA and FQGTGA. CDR3 residues: CASSSGQPKQTNEAFF. The CDR3 bases are TGTGCCAGCAGCTCAGGACAGCCAAAACAAACAAATGAAGCTTTCTTT.

This chain links TRBV7-9 with TRBJ2-1; TRBD2 matches at 9 bases. Germline CDR1 SEHNR, CDR2 FQNEAQ (reference sequence). V lost 2 bases, J lost 6 bases, and 2 bases stayed unmatched. CDR3 length equals 14 residues. CDR3 nucleotides: TGTGCCAGCAGCTTAAGCGGGAGGCCCAATGAGCAGTTCTTC. This sequence encodes CASSLSGRPNEQFF.

The gene calls are TRBV27 and TRBJ1-1; D not resolved. Germline CDR1 MNHEY, CDR2 SMNVEV (reference sequence). This CDR3 spans 13 amino acids. The V end was cut by 2 bases, the J end by 3 bases, with 7 bases between. The CDR3 spells CASSLNRYTEAFF. The CDR3 DNA follows: TGTGCCAGCAGTTTAAACAGATACACTGAAGCTTTCTTT.

This clone was counted many times. The V and J genes are TRBV7-8 and TRBJ2-5; 7 bases align to TRBD2. The CDR3 is 16 amino acids. Germline lookup yields CDR1 SGHVS and CDR2 FQNEAQ. V trimming: 1 base; J trimming: 5 bases; junction bases outside the gene matches: 10. The CDR3 protein is CASSLGSGLGYETQYF. For the CDR3, the DNA is TGTGCCAGCAGCTTAGGTAGCGGACTAGGGTATGAGACCCAGTACTTC.

The chain carries TRBV19 and TRBJ1-1; 7 nucleotides line up with TRBD1. Germline CDR1 is LNHDA and CDR2 is SQIVND (reference sequence). The CDR3 is 15 residues long. J lost 1 base, V lost 4 bases, and 6 bases had no gene match. The CDR3: CASSTFRTGNTEAFF. Written as DNA, the CDR3 is TGTGCCAGTAGTACTTTCAGGACAGGGAACACTGAAGCTTTCTTT.

The rearrangement uses TRBV20-1 and TRBJ2-7, with no clear D. This CDR3 region has 11 residues. V was cut by 3 bases and J by 3 bases, with 6 bases left in between. The germline gives CDR1 DFQATT, CDR2 SNEGSKA (reference sequence). CDR3 nucleotide sequence: TGCAGTGCTAGGGAGAACTACGAGCAGTACTTC. It specifies CSARENYEQYF.

This clone appeared a few times. V usage is TRBV11-2 and J usage is TRBJ1-1, with D possibly matching TRBD1 (6 bases). The CDR3 extends over 15 amino acids. Germline CDR1 reads SGHAT; CDR2 reads FQNNGV. The V end lost 2 bases, the J end lost 4 bases, and 14 bases lay between the germline ends. For the CDR3, the DNA is TGTGCCAGCAGCTTACAACAGGGATCGACCACTGAAGCTTTCTTT. Its translation is CASSLQQGSTTEAFF.

V and J are TRBV5-1 and TRBJ2-7, with a tentative D call TRBD1 (5 bases). Germline lookup yields CDR1 SGHRS and CDR2 YFSETQ. This CDR3 contains 15 residues. Trimming pared 0 bases from V and 0 bases from J, leaving 10 bases between. DNA for the CDR3: TGCGCCAGCAGCTTGGCCCTTGGGGCCTCCTACGAGCAGTACTTC. This sequence encodes CASSLALGASYEQYF.

This clone was seen a few times. J is TRBJ1-5 and V is TRBV7-8; perhaps TRBD1 as D (5 bases). Germline CDR1 is SGHVS and CDR2 is FQNEAQ. The V and J ends lost 5 bases and 0 bases respectively, with 11 bases between them. There are 15 residues in the CDR3. CDR3 nucleotide sequence: TGTGCCAGCAGCCTCCGACAGTATAGCAATCAGCCCCAGCATTTT. Translated, it gives CASSLRQYSNQPQHF. Combining the CDR3 with reference TRBV7-8 and TRBJ1-5 gives the whole variable domain GAGVSQSPRYKVAKRGQDVALRCDPISGHVSLFWYQQALGQGPEFLTYFQNEAQLDKSGLPSDRFFAERPEGSVSTLKIQRTQQEDSAVYLCASSLRQYSNQPQHFGDGTRLSIL.

The V call is TRBV28, the J call TRBJ2-1; D gene ambiguous. V lost 3 bases to trimming and J lost 6 bases, with 9 bases between them. The germline CDR1 and CDR2 sequences are MDHEN and SYDVKM. The CDR3 length is 13 residues. CDR3 in amino acids: CASSLAHANEQFF. CDR3 sequence (DNA): TGTGCCAGCAGTTTGGCCCACGCCAATGAGCAGTTCTTC.